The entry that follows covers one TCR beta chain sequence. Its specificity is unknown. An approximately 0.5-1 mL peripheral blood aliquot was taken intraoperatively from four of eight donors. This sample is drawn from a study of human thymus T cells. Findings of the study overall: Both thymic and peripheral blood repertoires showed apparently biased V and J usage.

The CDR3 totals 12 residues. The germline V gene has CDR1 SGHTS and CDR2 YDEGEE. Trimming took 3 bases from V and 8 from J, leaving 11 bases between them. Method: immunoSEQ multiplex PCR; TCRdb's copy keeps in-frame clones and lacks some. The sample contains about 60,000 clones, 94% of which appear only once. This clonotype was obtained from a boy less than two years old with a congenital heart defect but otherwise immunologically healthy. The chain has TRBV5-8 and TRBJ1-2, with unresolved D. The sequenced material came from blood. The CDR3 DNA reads TGTGCCAGCAGCTCACGGACGGTCGGCTACACCTTC. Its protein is CASSSRTVGYTF.